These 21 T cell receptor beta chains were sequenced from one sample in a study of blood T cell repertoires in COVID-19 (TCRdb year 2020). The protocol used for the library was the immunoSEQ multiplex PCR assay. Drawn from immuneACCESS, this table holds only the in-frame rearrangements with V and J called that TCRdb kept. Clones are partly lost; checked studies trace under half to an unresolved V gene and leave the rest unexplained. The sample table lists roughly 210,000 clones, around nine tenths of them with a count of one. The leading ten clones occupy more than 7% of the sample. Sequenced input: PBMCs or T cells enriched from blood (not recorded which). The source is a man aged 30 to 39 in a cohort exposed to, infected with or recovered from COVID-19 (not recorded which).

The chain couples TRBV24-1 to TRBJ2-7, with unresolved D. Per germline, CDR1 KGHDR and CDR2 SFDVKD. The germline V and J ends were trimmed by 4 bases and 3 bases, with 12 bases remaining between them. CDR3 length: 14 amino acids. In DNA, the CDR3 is TGTGCCACCAGTGAGGGCTTTCCAGACTACGAGCAGTACTTC. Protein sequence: CATSEGFPDYEQYF.

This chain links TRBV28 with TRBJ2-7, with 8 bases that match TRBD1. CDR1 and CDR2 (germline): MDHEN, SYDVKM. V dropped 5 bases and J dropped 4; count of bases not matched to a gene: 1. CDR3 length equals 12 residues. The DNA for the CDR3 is TGTGCCAGCAGTGGACAGGGATACGAGCAGTACTTC. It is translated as CASSGQGYEQYF. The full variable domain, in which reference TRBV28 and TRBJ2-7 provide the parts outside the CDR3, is DVKVTQSSRYLVKRTGEKVFLECVQDMDHENMFWYRQDPGLGLRLIYFSYDVKMKEKGDIPEGYSVSREKKERFSLILESASTNQTSMYLCASSGQGYEQYFGPGTRLTVT.

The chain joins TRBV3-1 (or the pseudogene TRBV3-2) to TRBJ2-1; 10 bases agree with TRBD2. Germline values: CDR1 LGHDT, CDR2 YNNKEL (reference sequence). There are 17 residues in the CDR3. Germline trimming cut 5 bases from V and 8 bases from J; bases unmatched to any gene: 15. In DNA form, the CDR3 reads TGTGCCAGCAGCAACAAATGGTCGGGACTAGCGTTAGATGAGCAGTTCTTC. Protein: CASSNKWSGLALDEQFF.

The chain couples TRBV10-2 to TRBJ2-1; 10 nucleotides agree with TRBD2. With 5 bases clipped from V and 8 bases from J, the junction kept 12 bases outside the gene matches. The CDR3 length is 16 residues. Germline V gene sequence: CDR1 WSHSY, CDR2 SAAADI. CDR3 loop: CASSPPSGRARDEQFF. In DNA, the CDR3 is TGCGCCAGCAGTCCTCCGAGCGGGAGGGCGAGGGATGAGCAGTTCTTC.

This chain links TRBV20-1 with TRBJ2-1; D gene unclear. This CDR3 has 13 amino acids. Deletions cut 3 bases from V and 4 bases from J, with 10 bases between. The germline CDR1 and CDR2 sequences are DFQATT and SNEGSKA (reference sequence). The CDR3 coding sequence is TGCAGTGCTAGTCGACGGGTATACAATGAGCAGTTCTTC. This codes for CSASRRVYNEQFF.

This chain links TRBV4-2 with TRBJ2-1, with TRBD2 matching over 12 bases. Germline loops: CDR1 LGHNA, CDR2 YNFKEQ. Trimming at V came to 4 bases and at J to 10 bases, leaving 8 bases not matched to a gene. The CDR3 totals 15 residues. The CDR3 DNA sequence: TGTGCCAGCAGCCCCCTAGCGGGAGGGCCGCGGGAGCAGTTCTTC. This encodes CASSPLAGGPREQFF.

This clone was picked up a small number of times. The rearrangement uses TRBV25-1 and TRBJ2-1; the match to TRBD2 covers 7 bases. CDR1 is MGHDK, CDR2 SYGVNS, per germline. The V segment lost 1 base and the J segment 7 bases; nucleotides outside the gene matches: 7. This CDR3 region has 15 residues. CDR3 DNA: TGTGCCAGCAGTGAATGGGTCACGGGAGGAAATGAGCAGTTCTTC. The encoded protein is CASSEWVTGGNEQFF. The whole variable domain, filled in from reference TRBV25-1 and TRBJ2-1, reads EADIYQTPRYLVIGTGKKITLECSQTMGHDKMYWYQQDPGMELHLIHYSYGVNSTEKGDLSSESTVSRIRTEHFPLTLESARPSHTSQYLCASSEWVTGGNEQFFGPGTRLTVL.

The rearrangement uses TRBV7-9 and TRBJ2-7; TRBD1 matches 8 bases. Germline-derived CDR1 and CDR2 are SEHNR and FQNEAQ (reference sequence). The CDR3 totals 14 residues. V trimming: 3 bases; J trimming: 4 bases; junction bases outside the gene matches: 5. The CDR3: CASSLGNRGYEQYF. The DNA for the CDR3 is TGTGCCAGCAGCTTGGGGAACAGGGGGTACGAGCAGTACTTC.

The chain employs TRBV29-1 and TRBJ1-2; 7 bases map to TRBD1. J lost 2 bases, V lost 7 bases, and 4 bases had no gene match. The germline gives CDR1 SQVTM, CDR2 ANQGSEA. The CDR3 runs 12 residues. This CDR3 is CSAPTGNYGYTF. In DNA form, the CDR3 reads TGCAGCGCCCCGACAGGGAACTATGGCTACACCTTC.

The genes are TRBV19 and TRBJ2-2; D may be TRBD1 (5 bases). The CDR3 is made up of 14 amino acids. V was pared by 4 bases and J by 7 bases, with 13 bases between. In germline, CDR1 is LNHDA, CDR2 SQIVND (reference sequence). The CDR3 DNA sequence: TGTGCCAGTAGTACACAACAGGCGAACGGGGAGCTGTTTTTT. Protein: CASSTQQANGELFF.

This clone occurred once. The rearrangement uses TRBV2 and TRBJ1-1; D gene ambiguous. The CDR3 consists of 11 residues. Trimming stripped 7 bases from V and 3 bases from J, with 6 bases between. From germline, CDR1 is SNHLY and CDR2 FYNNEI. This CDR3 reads CASNSYTEAFF. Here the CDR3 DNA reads TGTGCCAGCAATAGCTACACTGAAGCTTTCTTT.

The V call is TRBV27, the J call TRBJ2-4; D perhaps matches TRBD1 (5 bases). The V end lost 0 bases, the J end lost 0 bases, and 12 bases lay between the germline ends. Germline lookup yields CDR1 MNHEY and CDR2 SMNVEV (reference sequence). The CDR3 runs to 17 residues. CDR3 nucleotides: TGTGCCAGCAGTTTATCGGTGGCAGGGTTAGCCAAAAACATTCAGTACTTC. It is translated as CASSLSVAGLAKNIQYF.

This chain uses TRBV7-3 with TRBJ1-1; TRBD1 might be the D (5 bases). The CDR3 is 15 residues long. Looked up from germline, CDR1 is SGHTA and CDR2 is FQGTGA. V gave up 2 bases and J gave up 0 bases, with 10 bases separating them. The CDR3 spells CASSLSSGMNTEAFF. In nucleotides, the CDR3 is TGTGCCAGCAGCTTATCCTCAGGGATGAACACTGAAGCTTTCTTT.

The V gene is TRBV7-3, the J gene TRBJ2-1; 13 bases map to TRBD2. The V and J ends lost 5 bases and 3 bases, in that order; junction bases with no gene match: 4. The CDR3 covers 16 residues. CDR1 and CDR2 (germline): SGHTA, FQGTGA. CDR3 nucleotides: TGTGCCAGCAGCGAGGGGACTAGCGGGATCTACAATGAGCAGTTCTTC. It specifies CASSEGTSGIYNEQFF.

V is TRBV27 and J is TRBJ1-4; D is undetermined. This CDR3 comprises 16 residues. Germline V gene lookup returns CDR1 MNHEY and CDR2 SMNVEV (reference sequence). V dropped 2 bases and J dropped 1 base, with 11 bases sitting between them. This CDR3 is CASSLRYRETNEKLFF. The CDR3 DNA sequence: TGTGCCAGCAGTTTACGGTATCGGGAAACTAATGAAAAACTGTTTTTT.

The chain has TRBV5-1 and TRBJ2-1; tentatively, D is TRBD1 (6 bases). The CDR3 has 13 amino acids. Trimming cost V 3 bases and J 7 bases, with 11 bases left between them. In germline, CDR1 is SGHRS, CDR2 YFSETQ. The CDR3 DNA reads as TGCGCCAGCAGCTCCCCAGGGGAAAATGAGCAGTTCTTC. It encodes CASSSPGENEQFF.

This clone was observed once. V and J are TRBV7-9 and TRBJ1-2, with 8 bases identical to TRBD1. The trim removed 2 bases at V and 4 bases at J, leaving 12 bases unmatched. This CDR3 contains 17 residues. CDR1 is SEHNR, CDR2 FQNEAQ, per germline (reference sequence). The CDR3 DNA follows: TGTGCCAGCAGCTTAAACTACCACCGGGACAGGCTCTATGGCTACACCTTC. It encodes CASSLNYHRDRLYGYTF.

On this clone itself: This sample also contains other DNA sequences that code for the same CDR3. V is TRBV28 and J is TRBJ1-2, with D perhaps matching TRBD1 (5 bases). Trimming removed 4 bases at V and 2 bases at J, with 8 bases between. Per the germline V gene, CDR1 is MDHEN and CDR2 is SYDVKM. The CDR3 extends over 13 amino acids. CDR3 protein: CASSSRGNYGYTF. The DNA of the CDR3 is TGTGCCAGCAGTTCCCGGGGGAACTATGGCTACACCTTC.

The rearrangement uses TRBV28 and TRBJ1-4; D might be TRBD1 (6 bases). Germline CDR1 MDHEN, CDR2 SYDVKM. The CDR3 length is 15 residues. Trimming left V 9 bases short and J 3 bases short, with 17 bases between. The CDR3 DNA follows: TGTGCCAGTGCGTGGGACATGGTAGCTAATGAAAAACTGTTTTTT. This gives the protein CASAWDMVANEKLFF.

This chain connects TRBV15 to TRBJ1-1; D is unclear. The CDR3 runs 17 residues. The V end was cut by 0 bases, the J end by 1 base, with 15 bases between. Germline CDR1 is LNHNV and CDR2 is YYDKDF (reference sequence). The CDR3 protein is CATSRERVGTANTEAFF. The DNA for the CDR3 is TGTGCCACCAGCAGAGAGAGGGTGGGAACAGCGAACACTGAAGCTTTCTTT.

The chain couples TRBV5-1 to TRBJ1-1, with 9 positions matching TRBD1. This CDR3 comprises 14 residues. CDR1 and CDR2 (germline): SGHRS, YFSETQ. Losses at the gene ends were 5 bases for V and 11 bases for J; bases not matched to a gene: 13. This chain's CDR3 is CASSGTGNSEGAFF. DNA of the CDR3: TGCGCCAGCAGTGGGACAGGGAATTCAGAAGGGGCTTTCTTT.